Described below is a single TCR beta chain sequence and its context. The target antigen is unknown. The data originate from a study of graft-versus-host responses after intestinal transplantation. Findings and caveats of the study: Recipient bone marrow held GvH clones, some seen earlier in ileum or blood.

Germline CDR1 SGHDT, CDR2 YYEEEE. The CDR3 extends over 13 amino acids. The table came from immunoSEQ multiplex PCR; TCRdb's copy has only in-frame clones and leaves some out. Of tens of thousands of clones listed, approximately 92% are singletons. This clonotype was obtained from a human donor who received an intestinal transplant. The sequences come from unstimulated CD8+ T cells sorted from spleen or lymph node cells, collected before intestinal transplant. V gene TRBV5-6 combines with J gene TRBJ2-5; a possible D gene is TRBD1 (6 bases). The assigned J gene may be wrong: the sequence end matches TRBJ2-7 better. The CDR3 protein is CASSFKQGYEQYF. CDR3 DNA: TGTGCCAGCAGCTTCAAACAGGGCTACGAGCAGTACTTC.